Listed here are 21 T cell receptor beta chains from one sample, sequenced in a study of cytomegalovirus exposure and HLA in healthy donors. Sequencing was performed with immunoSEQ multiplex PCR; in TCRdb, only in-frame clones are kept and a portion is missing. The sample shows some 100,000 clones, more than 70% of them seen only once. What was sequenced was PBMCs. The origin of the receptors is a woman under 30 in good health and CMV-seronegative.

V is TRBV6-5 and J is TRBJ2-5; TRBD2 agrees at 11 bases. The V segment lost 2 bases and the J segment 3 bases; nucleotides outside the gene matches: 2. The CDR3 runs to 15 residues. CDR1 and CDR2 from the germline V gene are MNHEY and SVGAGI. As DNA, the CDR3 is TGTGCCAGCAGTTACGGACTAGCGGGCGAAGAGACCCAGTACTTC. Translating it yields CASSYGLAGEETQYF.

The chain recombines TRBV15 with TRBJ2-3, with a tentative D call TRBD2 (5 bases). V was pared by 3 bases and J by 6 bases, with 10 bases between. Germline CDR1 is LNHNV and CDR2 is YYDKDF (reference sequence). The CDR3 length is 13 residues. CDR3 nucleotide sequence: TGTGCCACCAGCAGCGGACTGCCCGATACGCAGTATTTT. Translated: CATSSGLPDTQYF.

The chain has TRBV30 and TRBJ1-2; no clear D. This CDR3 comprises 13 residues. Germline V lookup: CDR1 GTSNPN, CDR2 SVGIG (reference sequence). V lost 2 bases to trimming and J lost 5 bases, with 12 bases between them. The CDR3 spells CAWSQREAYGYTF. The CDR3 DNA sequence: TGTGCCTGGAGTCAAAGGGAGGCTTATGGCTACACCTTC.

The chain is built from TRBV7-2 and TRBJ2-4; the D is unclear. The V end lost 1 base, the J end lost 2 bases, and 6 bases lay between the germline ends. Germline V gene data show CDR1 as SGHTA and CDR2 as FQGNSA. There are 14 residues in the CDR3. The CDR3 DNA reads TGTGCCAGCAGCTTAGGGAGTTCCAAAAACATTCAGTACTTC. Its protein is CASSLGSSKNIQYF.

The V and J genes are TRBV7-6 and TRBJ2-1, with 8 bases matching TRBD2. V lost 2 bases to trimming and J lost 5 bases; unmatched junction nucleotides: 2. The germline V gene encodes CDR1 SGHVS and CDR2 FNYEAQ. The CDR3 has 14 amino acids. CDR3 loop: CASSLLLADNEQFF. CDR3 nucleotide sequence: TGTGCCAGCAGCTTATTACTAGCGGACAATGAGCAGTTCTTC.

The genes are TRBV5-1 and TRBJ2-1; 7 nucleotides align to TRBD2. V was clipped by 1 base and J by 10 bases; unmatched bases: 17. The V gene's germline CDR1 is SGHRS and CDR2 YFSETQ. This CDR3 spans 17 amino acids. Written as DNA, the CDR3 is TGCGCCAGCAGCTTGCCACCGACTAGCAGCAATCTGAAAGAGCAGTTCTTC. Amino acid sequence: CASSLPPTSSNLKEQFF.

The V gene is TRBV10-3, the J gene TRBJ1-2; D is ambiguous. The CDR3 contains 13 residues. Trimming removed 3 bases from V and 3 bases from J, with 8 bases in between. CDR1 and CDR2 from the germline V gene are ENHRY and SYGVKD. The CDR3, as DNA: TGTGCCATCAGTGACGGGGTCTACTATGGCTACACCTTC. Residues: CAISDGVYYGYTF.

The chain employs TRBV30 and TRBJ2-1; possibly TRBD1 for D (6 bases). Trimming shortened V by 2 bases and J by 6 bases, and 8 bases separated the two germline ends. The CDR3 covers 12 residues. Germline V CDR1 and CDR2: GTSNPN, SVGIG (reference sequence). The CDR3 region is CAWSPTGNEQFF. The CDR3 DNA is TGTGCCTGGAGTCCGACAGGCAATGAGCAGTTCTTC.

This chain uses TRBV18 with TRBJ2-3; the D gene is possibly TRBD2 (5 bases). Trimming removed 3 bases at V and 4 bases at J, with 17 bases between. Germline V gene lookup returns CDR1 KGHSH and CDR2 LQKENI. CDR3 length: 16 residues. For the CDR3, the DNA is TGTGCCAGCTCACCGGAAAACGGGATCGTCGCAGATACGCAGTATTTT. Protein product: CASSPENGIVADTQYF.

V usage is TRBV9 and J usage is TRBJ2-7; D is uncertain. V was trimmed by 0 bases and J by 4 bases, leaving 17 bases between them. Germline V gene lookup returns CDR1 SGDLS and CDR2 YYNGEE. This CDR3 comprises 16 residues. This CDR3 is CASSVGADPPEYEQYF. CDR3 nucleotide sequence: TGTGCCAGCAGCGTAGGAGCCGACCCCCCGGAGTACGAGCAGTACTTC.

CDR3 sequence: CASSLMWGPEHEQFF. CDR3 DNA sequence: TGTGCCAGCAGCTTAATGTGGGGGCCGGAGCATGAGCAGTTCTTC. The chain uses TRBV7-7 and TRBJ2-1; TRBD1 is a possible D gene (6 bases). Trimming took off 2 bases at V and 8 bases at J, with 16 bases between the two ends. Germline V CDR1 and CDR2: SSHAT, FNYEAQ (reference sequence). This CDR3 is 15 amino acids long.

CDR3 amino acids: CATTGGVSYNEQFF. The CDR3 DNA reads TGTGCCACGACTGGAGGGGTTTCCTACAATGAGCAGTTCTTC. J is TRBJ2-1 and V is TRBV11-2; D is possibly TRBD2 (6 bases). Between the trimmed V and J ends, which lost 10 bases and 1 base, there was a span of 14 bases. The CDR3 spans 14 residues. Germline V gene lookup returns CDR1 SGHAT and CDR2 FQNNGV. Variable domain in full (rest from reference TRBV11-2 and TRBJ2-1): EAGVAQSPRYKIIEKRQSVAFWCNPISGHATLYWYQQILGQGPKLLIQFQNNGVVDDSQLPKDRFSAERLKGVDSTLKIQPAKLEDSAVYLCATTGGVSYNEQFFGPGTRLTVL.

This sequence joins TRBV19 and TRBJ2-1; unclear D gene. Trimming removed 5 bases at V and 5 bases at J, with 10 bases between. CDR1 and CDR2 (germline): LNHDA, SQIVND (reference sequence). This CDR3 comprises 13 residues. CDR3 DNA sequence: TGTGCCAGTAGTCGAGGCAACGACAATGAGCAGTTCTTC. It codes for CASSRGNDNEQFF.

The gene calls are TRBV4-1 and TRBJ2-7, with 11 bases lining up with TRBD1. Trimming took 1 base from V and 1 from J; bases not matched to a gene: 6. This CDR3 has 17 amino acids. Germline V gene data show CDR1 as MGHRA and CDR2 as YSYEKL. The DNA for the CDR3 is TGCGCCAGCAGCCAAGTTTATGGGACAGGGGGTTCCTACGAGCAGTACTTC. It specifies CASSQVYGTGGSYEQYF.

This chain joins TRBV28 and TRBJ2-2, with TRBD2 identical over 8 bases. Looked up from germline, CDR1 is MDHEN and CDR2 is SYDVKM. CDR3 length: 16 amino acids. V shed 3 bases, J shed 1 base, and the junction held 4 bases outside the gene matches. The CDR3 DNA is TGTGCCAGCAGTTTGTTTAGCGGGAAGAACACCGGGGAGCTGTTTTTT. Its protein product is CASSLFSGKNTGELFF.

This chain uses TRBV25-1 with TRBJ2-1, with D possibly TRBD1 on 6 matching bases. With 4 bases removed from V and 0 bases from J, the gap between germline ends came to 13 bases. The CDR3 has 16 residues. Germline V gene lookup returns CDR1 MGHDK and CDR2 SYGVNS. The CDR3 reads CASSVGDKSSYNEQFF. The CDR3 bases are TGTGCCAGCAGTGTCGGGGACAAAAGCTCCTACAATGAGCAGTTCTTC.

The rearrangement joins TRBV18 to TRBJ2-2, with 9 bases lining up with TRBD1. Germline CDR1 reads KGHSH; CDR2 reads LQKENI. V was pared by 0 bases and J by 7 bases, with 3 bases of the junction left unmatched. This CDR3 spans 15 amino acids. CDR3 nucleotides: TGTGCCAGCTCACCACCACAGGGGGCCGGCGGGGAGCTGTTTTTT. Translating it yields CASSPPQGAGGELFF. Full variable domain (outside the CDR3, taken from reference TRBV18 and TRBJ2-2): NAGVMQNPRHLVRRRGQEARLRCSPMKGHSHVYWYRQLPEEGLKFMVYLQKENIIDESGMPKERFSAEFPKEGPSILRIQQVVRGDSAAYFCASSPPQGAGGELFFGEGSRLTVL.

The chain combines TRBV10-3 with TRBJ1-1; D may be TRBD1 (5 bases). CDR1 ENHRY and CDR2 SYGVKD come from the germline V gene. V was cut by 3 bases and J by 0 bases, with 11 bases left in between. There are 15 residues in the CDR3. CDR3 region: CAISDTGEVNTEAFF. CDR3 coding DNA: TGTGCCATCAGTGATACAGGAGAGGTGAACACTGAAGCTTTCTTT.

This clone has a single count. The chain has TRBV30 and TRBJ1-4; 11 bases map to TRBD1. The trim removed 7 bases at V and 3 bases at J, leaving 7 bases unmatched. The germline gives CDR1 GTSNPN, CDR2 SVGIG (reference sequence). This CDR3 is built from 15 residues. DNA of the CDR3: TGTGCCTTAGGGGACAGGGGGATATCTAATGAAAAACTGTTTTTT. Translated, it gives CALGDRGISNEKLFF.

The rearrangement uses TRBV5-1 and TRBJ2-1; 13 bases are shared with TRBD2. This CDR3 comprises 18 residues. With 2 bases clipped from V and 4 bases from J, the junction kept 9 bases outside the gene matches. Per the germline V gene, CDR1 is SGHRS and CDR2 is YFSETQ. Here the CDR3 reads CASSFKLGLAGEYNEQFF. CDR3 bases: TGCGCCAGCAGCTTCAAACTCGGACTAGCGGGAGAATACAATGAGCAGTTCTTC.

The CDR3 DNA is TGTGCCAGCAGTTACTCATGGACTAGCGGGAGTTATGAGCAGTTCTTC. It codes for CASSYSWTSGSYEQFF. The chain uses TRBV6-5 and TRBJ2-1, with 13 bases fitting TRBD2. Germline CDR1 reads MNHEY; CDR2 reads SVGAGI. J lost 8 bases, V lost 0 bases, and 4 bases had no gene match. The CDR3 has 16 residues.